The clone carrying this T cell receptor beta chain has a count of ten or more. Antigen: not known. This entry is derived from a study of blood T cells in healthy people across ages. Across the whole study: Through template switching, about one barcoded beta molecule was captured per two T cells, as measured in model experiments. Study results and limitations: Samples with more naive T cells showed higher observed beta diversity. Long-lived donors carried more naive CD4+ cells and greater diversity than aged donors.

Trimming removed 0 bases at V and 8 bases at J, with 16 bases between. In germline, CDR1 is MNHEY, CDR2 SVGEGT. CDR3 length: 15 residues. Total RNA was isolated from each sample in quantities of at least 5.5 micrograms. The use of a sample-barcoded 5' primer and a J-beta primer mix characterized a second PCR of about 6 to 12 cycles. In TCRdb, the 5' RACE reads were re-called with MiXCR into one record per CDR3 protein. Of 550,000 to 800,000 distinct CDR3 sequences in the sample, approximately 29% were seen once. This TCR was sampled from a woman over 75 in good health. Material for sequencing was blood. The genes are TRBV6-2 or TRBV6-3 and TRBJ1-2; weak D call: TRBD1 (6 bases). The CDR3 sequence: CASSYSGRGTGGYTF. The CDR3 nucleotides are TGTGCCAGCAGTTACTCCGGCAGGGGTACCGGCGGCTACACCTTC.